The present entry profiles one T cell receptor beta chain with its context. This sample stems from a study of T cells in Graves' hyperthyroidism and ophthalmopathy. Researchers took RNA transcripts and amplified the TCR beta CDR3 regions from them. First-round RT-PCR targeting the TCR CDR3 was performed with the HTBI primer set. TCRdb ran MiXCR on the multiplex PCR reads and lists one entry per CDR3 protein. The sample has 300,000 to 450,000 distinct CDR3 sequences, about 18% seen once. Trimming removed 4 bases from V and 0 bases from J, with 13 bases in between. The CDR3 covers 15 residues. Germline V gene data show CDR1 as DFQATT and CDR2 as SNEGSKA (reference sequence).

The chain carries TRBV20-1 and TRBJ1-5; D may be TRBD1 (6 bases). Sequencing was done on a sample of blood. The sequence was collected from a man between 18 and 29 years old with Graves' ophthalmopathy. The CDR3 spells CSATPGHLSNQPQHF. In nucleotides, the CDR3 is TGCAGTGCTACCCCGGGACACCTTAGCAATCAGCCCCAGCATTTT.